A selection of T cell receptor beta chains follows, all from one sample in a study of CD8 T cells in Susac syndrome. TCRdb reanalysed the immunoSEQ multiplex PCR reads using MiXCR and keeps one entry per CDR3 protein. This sample yields about 200,000 distinct CDR3 sequences, of which 85% to 95% are seen a single time; less than 0.11% belongs to the top ten. Sequencing used CD4+ T cells from PBMCs. The receptor set was obtained from a human donor in good health. CDR3s include the opening cysteine and the closing phenylalanine or tryptophan. The order of the fields is V gene, J gene, CDR3 protein.

>TRBV20-1|TRBJ2-1
CSAPETGTGDNEQFF
>TRBV6-5|TRBJ1-2
CASRSGQATYGYTF
>TRBV5-1|TRBJ2-5
CASSLQVAGVRTQYF
>TRBV6-5|TRBJ2-1
CASQSWTSGVDEQFF
>TRBV5-4|TRBJ1-1
CASSSSTSGEQGNTEAFF
>TRBV30|TRBJ1-2
CAWSQGSYGYTF
>TRBV29-1|TRBJ1-4
CSVELPDLKLFF
>TRBV12-5|TRBJ2-2
CASGPAGTGGTGELFF
>TRBV30|TRBJ1-4
CAWASVGDAATNEKLFF
>TRBV27|TRBJ1-2
CASSLDGKGGYTF
>TRBV2|TRBJ1-2
CASSDQSGTGYGYTF
>TRBV14|TRBJ2-7
CASSQLSGEGLHEQYF